A selection of T cell receptor beta chains follows, all from one sample in a study of cytomegalovirus exposure and HLA in healthy donors. The method was immunoSEQ multiplex PCR; TCRdb's version includes in-frame clones alone and lacks a portion of them. The sample consists of about 140,000 clones, roughly 80% of them appearing once. Sequenced input: PBMCs. All receptors derive from a man between 35 and 55 years old in good health and CMV-seronegative. CDR3s include the opening cysteine and the closing phenylalanine or tryptophan. A D gene is named only where the DNA matches it firmly. Size is stated for part of the rows, as once, few or many counts, or as a class when the clone is expanded.

abundance: -
d_gene: -
v_gene: TRBV25-1
j_gene: TRBJ1-4
CDR3nt: TGTGCCAGCAGTGACTATGCAGGGCCCATCGAAAAACTGTTTTTT
CDR3aa: CASSDYAGPIEKLFF

abundance: -
d_gene: -
v_gene: TRBV9
j_gene: TRBJ2-5
CDR3nt: TGTGCCAGCAGCCCGGGGGGCCGGGAGACCCAGTACTTC
CDR3aa: CASSPGGRETQYF

abundance: -
d_gene: -
v_gene: TRBV7-2
j_gene: TRBJ1-5
CDR3nt: TGTGCCAGCAGCTTGGGGGGATTGAGCAATCAGCCCCAGCATTTT
CDR3aa: CASSLGGLSNQPQHF

abundance: -
d_gene: TRBD1
v_gene: TRBV10-2
j_gene: TRBJ1-1
CDR3nt: TGCGCCAGCAGTGACCTCCCCGGTTGGAGACAGGGGGCTGTTGAAGCTTTCTTT
CDR3aa: CASSDLPGWRQGAVEAFF

abundance: few
d_gene: TRBD1
v_gene: TRBV10-3
j_gene: TRBJ1-2
CDR3nt: TGTGCCATCAGTGCAAGACAGGGCACTAACTATGGCTACACCTTC
CDR3aa: CAISARQGTNYGYTF

abundance: once
d_gene: TRBD2
v_gene: TRBV29-1
j_gene: TRBJ2-1
CDR3nt: TGCAGCGCCCGGAGGGGCGGGGGGGCCCCCAATGAGCAGTTCTTC
CDR3aa: CSARRGGGAPNEQFF

abundance: few
d_gene: TRBD2
v_gene: TRBV28
j_gene: TRBJ2-7
CDR3nt: TGTGCCAGCGGGGGAGACAGCGGGACCTACGAGCAGTACTTC
CDR3aa: CASGGDSGTYEQYF

abundance: -
d_gene: -
v_gene: TRBV7-3
j_gene: TRBJ2-2
CDR3nt: TGTGCCAGTAATAGGGTGGAGCTCGGGGAGTTGTTTTTT
CDR3aa: CASNRVELGELFF

abundance: once
d_gene: -
v_gene: TRBV11-2
j_gene: TRBJ1-1
CDR3nt: TGTGCCAGCAGCTTAGGGGCCAACACTGAAGCTTTCTTT
CDR3aa: CASSLGANTEAFF

abundance: once
d_gene: -
v_gene: TRBV7-2
j_gene: TRBJ2-7
CDR3nt: TGTGCCAGCAGCTTAAACAGGGTTGGCGAGCAGTACTTC
CDR3aa: CASSLNRVGEQYF

abundance: -
d_gene: TRBD2
v_gene: TRBV7-7
j_gene: TRBJ2-1
CDR3nt: TGTGCTAGCAGCCTCGGACTAGCGGGGGGTAATGAGCAGTTCTTC
CDR3aa: CASSLGLAGGNEQFF

abundance: -
d_gene: -
v_gene: TRBV6-5
j_gene: TRBJ2-7
CDR3nt: TGTGCCAGCAGCGGACAGACCTACGAGCAGTACTTC
CDR3aa: CASSGQTYEQYF

abundance: few
d_gene: TRBD1
v_gene: TRBV4-2
j_gene: TRBJ1-1
CDR3nt: TGTGCCAGCAGCCAAGAATTGGACAGGGGGAACACTGAAGCTTTCTTT
CDR3aa: CASSQELDRGNTEAFF

abundance: -
d_gene: TRBD1
v_gene: TRBV5-4
j_gene: TRBJ1-2
CDR3nt: TGTGCCAGCAGCCTGCAGGGGGCTAATGGCTACACCTTC
CDR3aa: CASSLQGANGYTF

abundance: -
d_gene: -
v_gene: TRBV19
j_gene: TRBJ2-7
CDR3nt: TGTGCCAGTAGGGGCCTTTACGAGCAGTACTTC
CDR3aa: CASRGLYEQYF

abundance: -
d_gene: TRBD1
v_gene: TRBV5-1
j_gene: TRBJ2-1
CDR3nt: TGCGCCAGCAGCAGGGACAGGGGATCGAACAATGAGCAGTTCTTC
CDR3aa: CASSRDRGSNNEQFF

abundance: -
d_gene: -
v_gene: TRBV28
j_gene: TRBJ1-5
CDR3nt: TGTGCCAGCAGTTTAGTGGGCAACAATCAGCCCCAGCATTTT
CDR3aa: CASSLVGNNQPQHF

abundance: -
d_gene: TRBD1
v_gene: TRBV6-6
j_gene: TRBJ2-2
CDR3nt: TGTGCCAGCAGGCCGGGACAGGGGGTAAACGGGGAGCTGTTTTTT
CDR3aa: CASRPGQGVNGELFF

abundance: once
d_gene: TRBD1
v_gene: TRBV11-2
j_gene: TRBJ1-5
CDR3nt: TGTGCCAGCAGCGAACGACTGACAGGGAACCAGCCCCAGCATTTT
CDR3aa: CASSERLTGNQPQHF

abundance: -
d_gene: -
v_gene: TRBV12-5
j_gene: TRBJ1-1
CDR3nt: TGTGCTAGTGGTTTAGAGACAGGGAACACTGAAGCTTTCTTT
CDR3aa: CASGLETGNTEAFF

abundance: -
d_gene: -
v_gene: TRBV5-5
j_gene: TRBJ1-6
CDR3nt: TGTGCCAGCAGCTGGGGAGGGGGGCCAGAGAATTCACCCCTCCACTTT
CDR3aa: CASSWGGGPENSPLHF

abundance: -
d_gene: TRBD1
v_gene: TRBV18
j_gene: TRBJ1-5
CDR3nt: TGTGCCAGCTCAAGCGAGACAGGGAATCAGCCCCAGCATTTT
CDR3aa: CASSSETGNQPQHF

abundance: -
d_gene: TRBD2
v_gene: TRBV14
j_gene: TRBJ2-3
CDR3nt: TGTGCCAGCAGAGCGACTAGCGGGGGCCCAAATACGCAGTATTTT
CDR3aa: CASRATSGGPNTQYF

abundance: -
d_gene: -
v_gene: TRBV21-1
j_gene: TRBJ1-1
CDR3nt: TGTGCCAGCAGCAACGGGGACAGGGGTGCTGAAGCTTTCTTT
CDR3aa: CASSNGDRGAEAFF

abundance: -
d_gene: TRBD1
v_gene: TRBV6-5
j_gene: TRBJ2-1
CDR3nt: TGTGCCAGCAGTAGGACAGGGGGCAGGTACAATGAGCAGTTCTTC
CDR3aa: CASSRTGGRYNEQFF

abundance: -
d_gene: TRBD1
v_gene: TRBV30
j_gene: TRBJ2-7
CDR3nt: TGTGCCTGGAGTGGGGGACAGACACCTCCATACGAGCAGTACTTC
CDR3aa: CAWSGGQTPPYEQYF

abundance: -
d_gene: -
v_gene: TRBV29-1
j_gene: TRBJ1-1
CDR3nt: TGCAGCGTAGGAGTTACAGGTTATTCTGAAGCTTTCTTT
CDR3aa: CSVGVTGYSEAFF

abundance: -
d_gene: -
v_gene: TRBV5-1
j_gene: TRBJ2-7
CDR3nt: TGCGCCAGCAGCTCTCCGGGGAATAGCTACGAGCAGTACTTC
CDR3aa: CASSSPGNSYEQYF

abundance: -
d_gene: -
v_gene: TRBV7-8
j_gene: TRBJ1-3
CDR3nt: TGTGCCAGCAGCTTAGTACAGGGCTCTGGAAACACCATATATTTT
CDR3aa: CASSLVQGSGNTIYF

abundance: -
d_gene: -
v_gene: TRBV29-1
j_gene: TRBJ1-1
CDR3nt: TGCAGCGTTGACCCGGACAGGAACACTGAAGCTTTCTTT
CDR3aa: CSVDPDRNTEAFF

abundance: -
d_gene: -
v_gene: TRBV7-9
j_gene: TRBJ2-2
CDR3nt: TGTGCCAGCAGCAGGGGTTCAACCGGGGAGCTGTTTTTT
CDR3aa: CASSRGSTGELFF

abundance: -
d_gene: TRBD1
v_gene: TRBV12-5
j_gene: TRBJ1-5
CDR3nt: TGTGCTAGTGGTTTGGACAGGGGTTCCATCACTCAGCCCCAGCATTTT
CDR3aa: CASGLDRGSITQPQHF

abundance: -
d_gene: -
v_gene: TRBV27
j_gene: TRBJ1-2
CDR3nt: TGTGCCAGCAGCCATACAGCTAACTATGGCTACACCTTC
CDR3aa: CASSHTANYGYTF

abundance: -
d_gene: TRBD2
v_gene: TRBV18
j_gene: TRBJ2-5
CDR3nt: TGTGCCAGCTCACCTATTAGCGGGGGGTACCAAGAGACCCAGTACTTC
CDR3aa: CASSPISGGYQETQYF

abundance: once
d_gene: TRBD1
v_gene: TRBV9
j_gene: TRBJ1-6
CDR3nt: TGTGCCAGTGGCCCCTCAGGGGGATATAATTCACCCCTCCACTTT
CDR3aa: CASGPSGGYNSPLHF

abundance: once
d_gene: -
v_gene: TRBV9
j_gene: TRBJ2-3
CDR3nt: TGTGCCAGCAGCCGAGGGGGAGACACAGATACGCAGTATTTT
CDR3aa: CASSRGGDTDTQYF

abundance: -
d_gene: TRBD1
v_gene: TRBV6-1
j_gene: TRBJ1-5
CDR3nt: TGTGCCAGCTTGGGACAGATCCACAATCAGCCCCAGCATTTT
CDR3aa: CASLGQIHNQPQHF

abundance: -
d_gene: TRBD1
v_gene: TRBV10-3
j_gene: TRBJ2-2
CDR3nt: TGTGCCATCAGTGAGTCCGGGCACAGGGGGCGATGGACCGGGGAGCTGTTTTTT
CDR3aa: CAISESGHRGRWTGELFF

abundance: once
d_gene: -
v_gene: TRBV19
j_gene: TRBJ1-1
CDR3nt: TGTGCCAGTATTAGGGGGGGCCCGGCTACCTCGGATGAAGCTTTCTTT
CDR3aa: CASIRGGPATSDEAFF

abundance: -
d_gene: -
v_gene: TRBV5-4
j_gene: TRBJ1-3
CDR3nt: TGTGCCAGCAGCGACGGAGACTCTGGAAACACCATATATTTT
CDR3aa: CASSDGDSGNTIYF

abundance: -
d_gene: TRBD1
v_gene: TRBV29-1
j_gene: TRBJ1-2
CDR3nt: TGCAGCGCTGGGGGGAAGTTGACAGGGATAAATGGCTACACCTTC
CDR3aa: CSAGGKLTGINGYTF

abundance: -
d_gene: TRBD1
v_gene: TRBV6-5
j_gene: TRBJ2-7
CDR3nt: TGTGCCAGCAGAACCCCGACAGGGCCCTACGAGCAGTACTTC
CDR3aa: CASRTPTGPYEQYF